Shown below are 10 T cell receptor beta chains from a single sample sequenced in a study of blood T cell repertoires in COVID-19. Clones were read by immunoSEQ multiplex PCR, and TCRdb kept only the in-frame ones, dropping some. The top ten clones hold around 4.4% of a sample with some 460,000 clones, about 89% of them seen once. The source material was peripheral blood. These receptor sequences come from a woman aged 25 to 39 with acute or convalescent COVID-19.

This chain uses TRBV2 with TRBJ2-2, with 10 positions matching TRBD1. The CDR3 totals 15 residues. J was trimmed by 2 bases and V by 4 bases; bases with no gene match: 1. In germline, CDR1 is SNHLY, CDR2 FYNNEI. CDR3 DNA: TGTGCCAGCAGTGGGGACAGGGGAAACACCGGGGAGCTGTTTTTT. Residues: CASSGDRGNTGELFF.

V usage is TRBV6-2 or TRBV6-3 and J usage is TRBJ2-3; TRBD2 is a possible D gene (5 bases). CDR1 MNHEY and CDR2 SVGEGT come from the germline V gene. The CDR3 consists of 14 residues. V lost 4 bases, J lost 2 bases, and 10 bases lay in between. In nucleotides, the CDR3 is TGTGCCAGCAGTTTCAGACTACCCACAGATACGCAGTATTTT. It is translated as CASSFRLPTDTQYF.

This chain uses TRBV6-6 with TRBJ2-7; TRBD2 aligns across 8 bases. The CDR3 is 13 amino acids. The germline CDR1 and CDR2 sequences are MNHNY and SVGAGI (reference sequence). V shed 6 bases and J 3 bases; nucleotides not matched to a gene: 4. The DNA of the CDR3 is TGTGCCAGCAGGAGCGGGGGAGACTACGAGCAGTACTTC. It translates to CASRSGGDYEQYF.

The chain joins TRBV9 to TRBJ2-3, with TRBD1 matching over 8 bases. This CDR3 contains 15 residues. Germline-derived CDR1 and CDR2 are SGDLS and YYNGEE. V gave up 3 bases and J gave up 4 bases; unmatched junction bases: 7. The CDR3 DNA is TGTGCCAGCAGCGCCCAGGGGGCCGGAGCAGATACGCAGTATTTT. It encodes CASSAQGAGADTQYF.

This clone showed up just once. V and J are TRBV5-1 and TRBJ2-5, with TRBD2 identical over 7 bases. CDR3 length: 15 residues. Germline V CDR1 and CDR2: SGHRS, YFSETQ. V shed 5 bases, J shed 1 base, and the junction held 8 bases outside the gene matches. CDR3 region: CASSPRAGSQETQYF. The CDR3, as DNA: TGCGCCAGCAGTCCTCGAGCGGGGAGCCAAGAGACCCAGTACTTC.

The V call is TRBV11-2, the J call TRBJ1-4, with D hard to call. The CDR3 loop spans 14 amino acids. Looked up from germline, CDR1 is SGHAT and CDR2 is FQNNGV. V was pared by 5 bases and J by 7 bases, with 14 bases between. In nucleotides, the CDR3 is TGTGCCAGCAGCCCAACCTCGCCGGGTGAAAAACTGTTTTTT. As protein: CASSPTSPGEKLFF.

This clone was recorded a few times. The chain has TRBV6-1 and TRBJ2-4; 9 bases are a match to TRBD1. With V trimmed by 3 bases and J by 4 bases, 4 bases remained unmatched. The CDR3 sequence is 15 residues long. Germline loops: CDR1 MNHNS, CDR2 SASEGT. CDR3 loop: CASSEDRGFKNIQYF. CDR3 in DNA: TGTGCCAGCAGTGAGGACAGGGGATTTAAAAACATTCAGTACTTC.

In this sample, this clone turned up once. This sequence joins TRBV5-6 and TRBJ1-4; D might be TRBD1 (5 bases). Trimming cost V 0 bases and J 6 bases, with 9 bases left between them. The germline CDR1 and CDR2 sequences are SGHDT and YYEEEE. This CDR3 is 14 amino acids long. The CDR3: CASSLGWGDEKLFF. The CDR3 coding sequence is TGTGCCAGCAGCTTGGGATGGGGGGATGAAAAACTGTTTTTT.

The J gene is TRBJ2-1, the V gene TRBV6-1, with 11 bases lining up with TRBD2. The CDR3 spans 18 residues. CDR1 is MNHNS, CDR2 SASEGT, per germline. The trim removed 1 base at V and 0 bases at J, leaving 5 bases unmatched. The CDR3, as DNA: TGTGCCAGCAGTGAAGACATAGCGGGGGGGAGCTCCTACAATGAGCAGTTCTTC. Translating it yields CASSEDIAGGSSYNEQFF.

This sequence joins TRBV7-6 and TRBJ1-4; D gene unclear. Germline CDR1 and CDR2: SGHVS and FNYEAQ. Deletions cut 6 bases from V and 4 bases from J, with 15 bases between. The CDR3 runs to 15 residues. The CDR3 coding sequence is TGTGCCAGCAGGGAGGATGACGGAGATAATGAAAAACTGTTTTTT. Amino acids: CASREDDGDNEKLFF.